Shown below are 20 T cell receptor beta chains from a single sample sequenced in a study of blood T cell repertoires in COVID-19. Data came from immunoSEQ multiplex PCR; TCRdb stores just in-frame clones and leaves some out. The sample lists about 110,000 clones, about two thirds occurring once. The sequencing sample was made of peripheral blood. The receptors stem from a human donor with acute or convalescent COVID-19. The donor label of this sample is uncertain.

The chain uses TRBV12-5 and TRBJ2-5; 8 bases agree with TRBD1. The V segment lost 0 bases and the J segment 0 bases; nucleotides outside the gene matches: 6. Germline assignment: CDR1 LGHNT and CDR2 FRNRAP. The CDR3 length is 17 residues. The CDR3: CASGLVRTGKYQETQYF. DNA for the CDR3: TGTGCTAGTGGTTTGGTACGGACAGGGAAGTACCAAGAGACCCAGTACTTC.

As for this clone: One end of the junction varies from germline; a read error may be responsible. The rearrangement joins TRBV15 to TRBJ2-5; TRBD1 is a possible D gene (6 bases). CDR1 LNHNV and CDR2 YYDKDF come from the germline V gene (reference sequence). The CDR3 length is 13 residues. CDR3: CATSREVRTECDF. The CDR3 nucleotides are TGTGCCACCAGCAGAGAAGTGAGGACAGAATGTGACTTC.

The table lists this clone with a count of one. This sequence joins TRBV2 and TRBJ1-4, with D possibly being TRBD1 (5 bases). This CDR3 comprises 14 residues. Trimming removed 5 bases at V and 5 bases at J, with 12 bases between. CDR1 is SNHLY, CDR2 FYNNEI, per germline. The CDR3 DNA is TGTGCCAGCAGTCCGAACAGGCCGAATGAAAAACTGTTTTTT. This codes for CASSPNRPNEKLFF.

The chain joins TRBV24-1 to TRBJ1-2, with TRBD1 matching 9 bases. V dropped 6 bases and J dropped 8; count of bases not matched to a gene: 15. This CDR3 is 16 amino acids long. The germline V gene encodes CDR1 KGHDR and CDR2 SFDVKD. The CDR3, as DNA: TGTGCCACCAGTTCCCTTGTGGGACAGGGAACATTCGGCTACACCTTC. Translating gives CATSSLVGQGTFGYTF.

The chain is built from TRBV7-9 and TRBJ2-5; 8 nucleotides line up with TRBD1. Germline V gene lookup returns CDR1 SEHNR and CDR2 FQNEAQ (reference sequence). V trimming: 5 bases; J trimming: 1 base; junction bases outside the gene matches: 3. The length of the CDR3 is 14 residues. As DNA, the CDR3 is TGTGCCAGCAGCCGGGGACAGGCCCAAGAGACCCAGTACTTC. This encodes CASSRGQAQETQYF.

The chain is built from TRBV6-5 and TRBJ1-4, with a possible D match to TRBD1 (6 bases). The CDR3 has 14 residues. Trimming removed 2 bases from V and 8 bases from J, with 12 bases in between. Germline loops: CDR1 MNHEY, CDR2 SVGAGI. The CDR3 here is CASSYRTAREKLFF. The CDR3 nucleotides are TGTGCCAGCAGTTACCGGACAGCGCGGGAAAAACTGTTTTTT.

The V gene is TRBV4-1, the J gene TRBJ2-7, with D unresolved. Trimming stripped 3 bases from V and 0 bases from J, with 24 bases between. The CDR3 length is 19 residues. Germline V gives CDR1 MGHRA, CDR2 YSYEKL. The CDR3, as DNA: TGCGCCAGCAGCCAGGTTGGAGACCTGTTAATACAAAACTCCTACGAGCAGTACTTC. It codes for CASSQVGDLLIQNSYEQYF.

The V and J genes are TRBV18 and TRBJ2-2; D is unclear. The CDR3 consists of 13 residues. The V end was cut by 4 bases, the J end by 1 base, with 4 bases between. The germline V gene has CDR1 KGHSH and CDR2 LQKENI. The chain's CDR3 is CASSLQNTGELFF. The CDR3, as DNA: TGTGCCAGCTCACTTCAGAACACCGGGGAGCTGTTTTTT.

The chain combines TRBV7-8 with TRBJ2-7; weak D call: TRBD1 (6 bases). Germline CDR1 is SGHVS and CDR2 is FQNEAQ. Trimming left V 5 bases short and J 2 bases short, with 16 bases between. This CDR3 contains 15 residues. The CDR3 coding sequence is TGTGCCAGCAGCCTCCGCCGGGACACTGCCTACGAGCAGTACTTC. It yields the protein CASSLRRDTAYEQYF.

J is TRBJ1-1 and V is TRBV12-3 or TRBV12-4; 9 nucleotides line up with TRBD1. CDR3 length: 12 amino acids. The trim removed 6 bases at V and 6 bases at J, leaving 2 bases unmatched. The CDR3 DNA reads TGTGCCAGCAGGGGGACAGGGTCTGAAGCTTTCTTT. Amino acid sequence: CASRGTGSEAFF.

The chain carries TRBV7-8 and TRBJ2-6, with D tentatively TRBD2 (6 bases). V gave up 2 bases and J gave up 0 bases, with 17 bases separating them. Germline values: CDR1 SGHVS, CDR2 FQNEAQ. CDR3 length: 19 amino acids. The CDR3 loop reads CASSLRWRGPNSGANVLTF. CDR3 coding DNA: TGTGCCAGCAGCTTAAGGTGGAGGGGTCCTAACTCTGGGGCCAACGTCCTGACTTTC.

This clone has just a few counts. The gene calls are TRBV19 and TRBJ2-1; the D gene is possibly TRBD2 (7 bases). With 4 bases removed from V and 4 bases from J, the gap between germline ends came to 17 bases. Germline V gives CDR1 LNHDA, CDR2 SQIVND (reference sequence). CDR3 size: 16 residues. CDR3 sequence (DNA): TGTGCCAGTAGTAACCCAGGACTAGGGGGATACAATGAGCAGTTCTTC. Translating it yields CASSNPGLGGYNEQFF.

This chain connects TRBV18 to TRBJ2-2, with 8 bases lining up with TRBD1. The V gene end was trimmed by 4 bases and the J gene end by 5 bases; junction bases not matched to a gene: 6. Germline CDR1 reads KGHSH; CDR2 reads LQKENI. The CDR3 covers 15 residues. The CDR3 region is CASSRSGGRTGELFF. The DNA for the CDR3 is TGTGCCAGCTCACGGTCAGGGGGCCGGACCGGGGAGCTGTTTTTT.

CDR3 protein: CASSPWGGTVTMGEQFF. The CDR3 nucleotides are TGTGCCAGTAGCCCCTGGGGGGGCACCGTTACGATGGGCGAGCAGTTCTTC. V and J are TRBV19 and TRBJ2-1; weak D call: TRBD2 (7 bases). This CDR3 has 17 residues. Germline V lookup: CDR1 LNHDA, CDR2 SQIVND (reference sequence). V shed 6 bases and J shed 10 bases, with 28 bases lying between them. The complete variable domain, with remaining parts taken from reference TRBV19 and TRBJ2-1, reads DGGITQSPKYLFRKEGQNVTLSCEQNLNHDAMYWYRQDPGQGLRLIYYSQIVNDFQKGDIAEGYSVSREKKESFPLTVTSAQKNPTAFYLCASSPWGGTVTMGEQFFGPGTRLTVL.

The genes are TRBV6-5 and TRBJ1-5; a weak D match, TRBD1 (5 bases). V was trimmed by 6 bases and J by 4 bases, leaving 10 bases between them. This CDR3 region has 13 residues. Looked up from germline, CDR1 is MNHEY and CDR2 is SVGAGI. CDR3 sequence (DNA): TGTGCCAGCAGCCAGCAGGGAAATCAGCCCCAGCATTTT. This encodes CASSQQGNQPQHF.

This clone was counted only a few times. The rearrangement joins TRBV5-1 to TRBJ1-5; TRBD1 aligns across 9 bases. J gave up 4 bases and V 4 bases, and 9 bases lay outside the gene matches. The CDR3 has 16 amino acids. CDR1 is SGHRS and CDR2 is YFSETQ in the germline V gene. The CDR3 nucleotides read TGCGCCAGCAGCGACAGACCCGGGACAGGGAATCAGCCCCAGCATTTT. The encoded protein is CASSDRPGTGNQPQHF.

The V gene is TRBV4-1, the J gene TRBJ2-1, with 10 nucleotides matching TRBD1. Germline CDR1 and CDR2: MGHRA and YSYEKL. The CDR3 covers 15 residues. After removal of 4 bases from V and 7 bases from J, the junction contained 7 bases not matched to a gene. The CDR3: CASSPPTGGGNEQFF. The CDR3 coding sequence is TGCGCCAGCAGCCCCCCGACAGGGGGCGGGAATGAGCAGTTCTTC.

This clone was recorded a few times. Other DNA sequences in the sample encode the same CDR3. CDR3 loop: CASSPGQGNTEAFF. The CDR3 coding sequence is TGTGCCAGCTCACCGGGACAGGGGAACACTGAAGCTTTCTTT. The J gene is TRBJ1-1, the V gene TRBV18; TRBD1 agrees at 9 bases. This CDR3 region has 14 residues. Losses at the gene ends were 3 bases for V and 1 base for J; bases not matched to a gene: 0. Germline assignment: CDR1 KGHSH and CDR2 LQKENI.

The chain carries TRBV14 and TRBJ2-1; 8 bases align to TRBD1. V shed 5 bases and J 6 bases; nucleotides not matched to a gene: 6. The germline CDR1 and CDR2 sequences are SGHDN and FVKESK. The CDR3 is made up of 14 amino acids. The CDR3 sequence is CASSFTGGRNEQFF. CDR3 sequence (DNA): TGTGCCAGCAGCTTCACAGGGGGACGCAATGAGCAGTTCTTC.

A word on this clone: This same CDR3 is encoded by further DNA sequences in the sample. J is TRBJ2-7 and V is TRBV5-1; 10 nucleotides agree with TRBD1. This CDR3 region has 13 residues. The V and J ends lost 5 bases and 4 bases, in that order; junction bases with no gene match: 3. Germline-derived CDR1 and CDR2 are SGHRS and YFSETQ. The DNA for the CDR3 is TGCGCCAGCAGTCGGGACAGGGGATACGAGCAGTACTTC. It yields the protein CASSRDRGYEQYF.